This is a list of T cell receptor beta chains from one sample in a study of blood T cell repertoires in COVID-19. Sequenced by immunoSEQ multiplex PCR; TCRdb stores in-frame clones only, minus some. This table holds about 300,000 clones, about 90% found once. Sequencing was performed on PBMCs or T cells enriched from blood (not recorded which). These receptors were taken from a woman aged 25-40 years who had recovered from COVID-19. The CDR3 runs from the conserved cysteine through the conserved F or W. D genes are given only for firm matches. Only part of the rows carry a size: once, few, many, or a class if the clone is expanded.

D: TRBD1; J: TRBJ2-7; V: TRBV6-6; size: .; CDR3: CASSSGTGPGEQYF; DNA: TGTGCCAGCAGTTCCGGGACAGGGCCGGGGGAGCAGTACTTC
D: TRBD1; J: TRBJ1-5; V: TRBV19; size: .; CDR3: CATLGGAGQPQHF; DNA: TGTGCCACCTTAGGGGGCGCAGGTCAGCCCCAGCATTTT
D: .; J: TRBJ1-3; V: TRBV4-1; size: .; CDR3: CASSHPLVGANSGNTIYF; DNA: TGCGCCAGCAGCCATCCCCTGGTGGGGGCCAACTCTGGAAACACCATATATTTT
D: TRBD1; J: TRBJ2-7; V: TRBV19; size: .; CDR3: CATTGTGGVLSEQYF; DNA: TGTGCCACAACCGGGACAGGGGGCGTATTGTCCGAGCAGTACTTC
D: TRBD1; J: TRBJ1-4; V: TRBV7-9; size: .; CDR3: CASSLGDRGIGNEKLFF; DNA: TGTGCCAGCAGCTTGGGGGACAGGGGGATTGGTAATGAAAAACTGTTTTTT
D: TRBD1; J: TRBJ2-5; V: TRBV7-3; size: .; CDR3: CASSPTGVGTQYF; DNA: TGTGCCAGCAGCCCGACAGGGGTTGGGACCCAGTACTTC
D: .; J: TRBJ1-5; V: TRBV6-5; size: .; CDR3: CASSYSFLVGGPQHF; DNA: TGTGCCAGCAGTTACTCGTTTTTAGTCGGCGGTCCCCAGCATTTT
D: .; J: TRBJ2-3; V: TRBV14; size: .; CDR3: CASSQGGGRRADTQYF; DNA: TGTGCCAGCAGCCAAGGGGGGGGCCGAAGGGCAGATACGCAGTATTTT
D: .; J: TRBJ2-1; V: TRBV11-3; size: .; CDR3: CASSSNSNEQFF; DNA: TGTGCCAGCAGCTCGAACAGCAATGAGCAGTTCTTC
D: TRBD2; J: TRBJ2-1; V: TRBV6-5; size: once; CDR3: CASSYRTSGYNEQFF; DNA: TGTGCCAGCAGTTATCGGACTAGCGGTTACAATGAGCAGTTCTTC
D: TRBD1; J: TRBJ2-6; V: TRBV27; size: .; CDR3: CASSQKGTGGGVLTF; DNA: TGTGCCAGCAGCCAAAAAGGGACAGGGGGTGGCGTCCTGACTTTC
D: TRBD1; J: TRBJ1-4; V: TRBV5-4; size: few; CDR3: CASSPTGQINEKLFF; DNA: TGTGCCAGCAGCCCCACGGGACAGATTAATGAAAAACTGTTTTTT
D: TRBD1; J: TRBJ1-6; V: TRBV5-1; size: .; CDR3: CASSLTPGTASSPLHF; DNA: TGCGCCAGCAGCTTGACCCCCGGGACAGCGAGTTCACCCCTCCACTTT
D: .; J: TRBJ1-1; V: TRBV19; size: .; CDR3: CASSILGRRLNTEAFF; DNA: TGTGCCAGTAGTATCTTGGGGCGCAGGTTGAACACTGAAGCTTTCTTT
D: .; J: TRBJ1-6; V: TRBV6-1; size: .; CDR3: CASSEARGNSPLHF; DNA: TGTGCCAGCAGTGAAGCCCGGGGAAATTCACCCCTCCACTTT
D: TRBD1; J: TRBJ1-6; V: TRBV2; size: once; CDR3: CASSKETGGTNSPLHF; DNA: TGTGCCAGCAGTAAAGAGACAGGGGGGACAAATTCACCCCTCCACTTT
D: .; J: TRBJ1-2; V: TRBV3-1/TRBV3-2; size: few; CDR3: CASSQTGLMAGKDYGYTF; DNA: TGTGCCAGCAGCCAAACTGGTCTTATGGCAGGGAAGGACTATGGCTACACCTTC
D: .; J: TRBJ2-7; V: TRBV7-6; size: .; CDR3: CASSLSLQTYEQYF; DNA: TGTGCCAGCAGCTTATCCCTACAGACCTACGAGCAGTACTTC
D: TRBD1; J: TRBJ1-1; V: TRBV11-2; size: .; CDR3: CASTPRGRGTEAFF; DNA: TGTGCCAGCACCCCCAGGGGGCGAGGGACTGAAGCTTTCTTT
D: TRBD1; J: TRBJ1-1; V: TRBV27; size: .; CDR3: CASSPIMSRRQGPEAFF; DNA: TGTGCCAGCAGTCCAATAATGTCTAGGAGACAGGGTCCTGAAGCTTTCTTT
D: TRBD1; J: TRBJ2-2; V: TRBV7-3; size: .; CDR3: CASSLTPQGAITGELFF; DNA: TGTGCCAGCAGCTTAACCCCGCAGGGGGCAATAACCGGGGAGCTGTTTTTT
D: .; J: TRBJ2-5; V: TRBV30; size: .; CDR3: CAWSPPRGAFGETQYF; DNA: TGTGCCTGGAGTCCCCCCCGGGGGGCCTTTGGGGAGACCCAGTACTTC
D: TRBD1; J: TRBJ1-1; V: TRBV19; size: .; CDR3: CASRKDRGRTEAFF; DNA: TGTGCCAGTAGAAAAGACAGGGGCAGGACTGAAGCTTTCTTT
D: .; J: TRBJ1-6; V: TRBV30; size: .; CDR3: CAWTTGVSLHF; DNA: TGTGCCTGGACAACGGGGGTGTCCCTCCACTTT
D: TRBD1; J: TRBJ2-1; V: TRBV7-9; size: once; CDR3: CASTPGQGINEQFF; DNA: TGTGCCAGCACACCGGGACAGGGGATCAATGAGCAGTTCTTC
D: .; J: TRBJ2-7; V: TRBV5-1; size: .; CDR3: CASSGDTYEQYF; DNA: TGCGCCAGCAGCGGGGACACCTACGAGCAGTACTTC
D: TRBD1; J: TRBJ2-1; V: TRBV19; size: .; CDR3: CASSEQGAVYNEQFF; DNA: TGTGCCAGTAGTGAACAGGGGGCGGTTTACAATGAGCAGTTCTTC
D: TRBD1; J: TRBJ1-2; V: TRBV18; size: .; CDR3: CASSPQQGGVSDGYTF; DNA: TGTGCCAGCTCACCTCAACAGGGGGGGGTTAGTGACGGCTACACCTTC
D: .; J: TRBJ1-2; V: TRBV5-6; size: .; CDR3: CASSPVGGAGGYTF; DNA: TGTGCCAGCAGCCCGGTTGGGGGCGCGGGTGGCTACACCTTC
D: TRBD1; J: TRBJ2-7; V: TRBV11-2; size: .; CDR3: CASSAYRDSSYEQYF; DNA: TGTGCCAGCAGCGCATACCGGGACAGCTCCTACGAGCAGTACTTC
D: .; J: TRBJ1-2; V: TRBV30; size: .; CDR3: CAWSGPGVSVTF; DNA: TGTGCCTGGAGTGGCCCCGGGGTTTCTGTCACCTTC
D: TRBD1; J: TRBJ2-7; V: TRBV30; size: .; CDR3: CAWSTGGYEQYF; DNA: TGTGCCTGGAGTACAGGGGGCTACGAGCAGTACTTC
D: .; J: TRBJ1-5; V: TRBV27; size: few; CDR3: CASSLLGRSGNQPQHF; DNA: TGTGCCAGCAGTTTATTGGGGAGATCGGGCAATCAGCCCCAGCATTTT
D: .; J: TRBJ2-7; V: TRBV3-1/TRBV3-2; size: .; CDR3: CASSQDRDWRDEQYF; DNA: TGTGCCAGCAGCCAAGATCGGGACTGGCGCGACGAGCAGTACTTC
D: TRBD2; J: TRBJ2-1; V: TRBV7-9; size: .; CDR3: CASSPRGGASGGIQQFF; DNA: TGTGCCAGCAGCCCCCGGGGGGGGGCTAGCGGGGGGATCCAGCAGTTCTTC
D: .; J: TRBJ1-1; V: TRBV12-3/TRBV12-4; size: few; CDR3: CASSSRQNTEAFF; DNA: TGTGCCAGCAGTTCCAGACAGAACACTGAAGCTTTCTTT
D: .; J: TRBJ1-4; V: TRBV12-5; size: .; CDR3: CASGLVAGNNEKLFF; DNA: TGTGCTAGTGGTTTGGTTGCAGGGAACAATGAAAAACTGTTTTTT
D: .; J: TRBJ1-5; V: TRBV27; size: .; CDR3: CASSLWGGGDQPQHF; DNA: TGTGCCAGCAGTTTATGGGGCGGGGGCGATCAGCCCCAGCATTTT
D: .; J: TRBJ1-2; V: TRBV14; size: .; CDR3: CASSPYSGGGYTF; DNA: TGTGCCAGCAGCCCCTACTCGGGAGGTGGCTACACCTTC
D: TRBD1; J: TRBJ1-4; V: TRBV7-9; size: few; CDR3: CASSRSGTGPQKLFF; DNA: TGTGCCAGCAGCCGATCCGGGACAGGGCCCCAAAAACTGTTTTTT
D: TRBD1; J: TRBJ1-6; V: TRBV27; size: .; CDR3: CASSLLTGTGLNSPLHF; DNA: TGTGCCAGCAGTTTACTCACCGGGACAGGGCTCAATTCACCCCTCCACTTT
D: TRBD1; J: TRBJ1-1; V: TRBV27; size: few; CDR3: CASSPRTGAGNTEAFF; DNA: TGTGCCAGCAGTCCCCGGACAGGGGCAGGGAACACTGAAGCTTTCTTT
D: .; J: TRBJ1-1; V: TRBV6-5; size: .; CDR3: CASSKSGARGTEAFF; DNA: TGTGCCAGCAGTAAATCAGGGGCACGAGGGACTGAAGCTTTCTTT
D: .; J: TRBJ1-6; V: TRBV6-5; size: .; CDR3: CASTRGSPLHF; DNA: TGTGCCAGCACCCGGGGGTCACCCCTCCACTTT
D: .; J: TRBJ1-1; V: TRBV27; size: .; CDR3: CASRDNLNTEAFF; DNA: TGTGCCAGCAGGGACAATTTGAACACTGAAGCTTTCTTT
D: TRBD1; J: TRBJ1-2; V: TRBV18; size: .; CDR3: CASSRGQGPMGDGYTF; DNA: TGTGCCAGCTCACGAGGACAGGGCCCTATGGGTGATGGCTACACCTTC
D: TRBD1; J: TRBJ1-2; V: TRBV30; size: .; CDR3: CAWSVLGTGGFGYTF; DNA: TGTGCCTGGAGTGTACTTGGGACAGGGGGTTTTGGCTACACCTTC
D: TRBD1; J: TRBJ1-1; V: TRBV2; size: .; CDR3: CASPDRVNTEAFF; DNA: TGTGCCAGCCCTGACAGGGTGAACACTGAAGCTTTCTTT
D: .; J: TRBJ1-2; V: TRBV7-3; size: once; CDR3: CASSLPLGGSNYGYTF; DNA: TGTGCCAGCAGCCTGCCCCTGGGGGGATCGAACTATGGCTACACCTTC
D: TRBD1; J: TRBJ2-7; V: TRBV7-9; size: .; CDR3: CASSTTGGVYEQYF; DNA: TGTGCCAGCAGCACGACAGGGGGCGTTTACGAGCAGTACTTC
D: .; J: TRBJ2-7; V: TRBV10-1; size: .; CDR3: CASRSTVYEQYF; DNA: TGCGCCAGCAGGTCGACAGTCTACGAGCAGTACTTC
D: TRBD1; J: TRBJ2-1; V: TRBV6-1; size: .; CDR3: CASSEQGAQFF; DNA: TGTGCCAGCAGTGAACAGGGGGCCCAGTTCTTC
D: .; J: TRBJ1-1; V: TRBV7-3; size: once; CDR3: CASSVSSSQEAFF; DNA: TGTGCCAGCAGCGTGTCGAGTAGTCAAGAAGCTTTCTTT